A selection of T cell receptor beta chains follows, all from one sample in a study of T cell repertoires in aging, cancer and after chemotherapy. A single record per CDR3 protein comes from TCRdb applying MiXCR to the multiplex PCR reads. The sample shows 2,000 to 3,000 distinct CDR3 sequences, roughly 60% of them seen only once. The sample comprised blood. These receptors were obtained from a human donor with a solid tumor. Each CDR3 is given with its conserved first and last residue. A D gene is named only where the DNA matches it firmly. The size field is filled for only some rows; it gives once, few, many or a size class.

abundance: .; v_gene: TRBV27; j_gene: TRBJ2-3; d_gene: .; CDR3aa: CASSSFVGTDTQYF; CDR3nt: TGTGCCAGCAGTTCCTTCGTTGGCACAGATACGCAGTATTTT
abundance: few; v_gene: TRBV12-3/TRBV12-4; j_gene: TRBJ1-2; d_gene: .; CDR3aa: CASSYGHYGYTF; CDR3nt: TGTGCCAGCAGTTACGGACACTATGGCTACACCTTC
abundance: few; v_gene: TRBV30; j_gene: TRBJ2-7; d_gene: .; CDR3aa: CAWSPDRFSSYEQYF; CDR3nt: TGTGCCTGGAGTCCGGACCGGTTCAGCTCCTACGAGCAGTACTTC
abundance: .; v_gene: TRBV7-2; j_gene: TRBJ2-5; d_gene: .; CDR3aa: CASSLGQTALGTQYF; CDR3nt: TGTGCCAGCAGCTTAGGGCAGACGGCCTTGGGGACCCAGTACTTC
abundance: .; v_gene: TRBV24-1; j_gene: TRBJ1-2; d_gene: TRBD1; CDR3aa: CATSGLGGGNGYYGYTF; CDR3nt: TGTGCCACCAGTGGGTTAGGAGGGGGCAACGGTTACTATGGCTACACCTTC
abundance: few; v_gene: TRBV11-2; j_gene: TRBJ2-1; d_gene: .; CDR3aa: CASSTTLGGEQFF; CDR3nt: TGTGCCAGCAGCACAACTCTAGGCGGTGAGCAGTTCTTC
abundance: .; v_gene: TRBV12-3/TRBV12-4; j_gene: TRBJ1-2; d_gene: TRBD1; CDR3aa: CASSFRTGSNILYGYTF; CDR3nt: TGTGCCAGCAGTTTCCGGACAGGATCTAATATTCTCTATGGCTACACCTTC
abundance: .; v_gene: TRBV11-2; j_gene: TRBJ1-1; d_gene: TRBD1; CDR3aa: CASSSDRGITEAFF; CDR3nt: TGTGCCAGCAGCTCGGACAGGGGTATCACTGAAGCTTTCTTT
abundance: .; v_gene: TRBV7-6; j_gene: TRBJ2-1; d_gene: .; CDR3aa: CASSSSERDINNEQFF; CDR3nt: TGTGCCAGCAGCTCATCCGAACGGGACATTAACAATGAGCAGTTCTTC
abundance: .; v_gene: TRBV18; j_gene: TRBJ1-2; d_gene: TRBD1; CDR3aa: CASSPKGQVANYGYTF; CDR3nt: TGTGCCAGCTCACCAAAGGGACAGGTAGCTAACTATGGCTACACCTTC
abundance: .; v_gene: TRBV6-2/TRBV6-3; j_gene: TRBJ2-1; d_gene: TRBD2; CDR3aa: CASSYSPLAGIYNEQFF; CDR3nt: TGTGCCAGCAGTTACTCTCCCCTAGCGGGGATCTACAATGAGCAGTTCTTC
abundance: .; v_gene: TRBV6-4; j_gene: TRBJ1-1; d_gene: .; CDR3aa: CASTLSPGNTEAFF; CDR3nt: TGTGCCAGCACCCTCTCCCCAGGGAACACTGAAGCTTTCTTT
abundance: .; v_gene: TRBV20-1; j_gene: TRBJ1-5; d_gene: TRBD1; CDR3aa: CSARGLRDRASSLNQPQHF; CDR3nt: TGCAGTGCTAGAGGTCTTCGGGACAGGGCGTCATCTCTCAATCAGCCCCAGCATTTT
abundance: .; v_gene: TRBV5-6; j_gene: TRBJ2-7; d_gene: .; CDR3aa: CASSLAGQVYEQYF; CDR3nt: TGTGCCAGCAGCTTGGCCGGGCAGGTCTACGAGCAGTACTTC
abundance: hyperexpanded; v_gene: TRBV29-1; j_gene: TRBJ2-7; d_gene: .; CDR3aa: CSVESEIPYEQYF; CDR3nt: TGCAGCGTTGAGAGCGAAATCCCCTACGAGCAGTACTTC
abundance: few; v_gene: TRBV20-1; j_gene: TRBJ2-1; d_gene: TRBD2; CDR3aa: CSASGLAYNEQFF; CDR3nt: TGCAGTGCTAGTGGACTAGCCTACAATGAGCAGTTCTTC
abundance: few; v_gene: TRBV6-1; j_gene: TRBJ1-2; d_gene: TRBD1; CDR3aa: CASSEQGQGAGGYTF; CDR3nt: TGTGCCAGCAGTGAACAAGGACAGGGGGCAGGTGGCTACACCTTC
abundance: .; v_gene: TRBV20-1; j_gene: TRBJ1-4; d_gene: .; CDR3aa: CSARGNRESSGKLFF; CDR3nt: TGCAGTGCTCGAGGCAACAGGGAAAGTAGTGGGAAACTGTTTTTT
abundance: .; v_gene: TRBV5-4; j_gene: TRBJ1-2; d_gene: .; CDR3aa: CASSLAGVDGYTF; CDR3nt: TGTGCCAGCAGCTTGGCAGGGGTAGATGGCTACACCTTC